The TCR beta chain described here comes from a study of T-cell reconstitution after alpha-beta-depleted transplantation in children. Overall study results and limits: The main origin of T-cell counts and diversity one year after transplant was newly produced T cells. Several hundred expanded graft clones reportedly were the source of alpha-beta T cells about two months after transplant.

The V and J ends lost 2 bases and 2 bases respectively, with 13 bases between them. The CDR3 is 15 amino acids. Looked up from germline, CDR1 is MNHEY and CDR2 is SVGAGI. During its preparation, the TCRbeta library received unique molecular identifiers. TCRdb redid the calling of the PCR reads with MiXCR, one entry per CDR3 protein. Of over 400,000 distinct CDR3 sequences in the sample, approximately 42% were seen once. Notes on this clonotype: Its matching antigen is unknown.

This material consisted of PBMCs, taken before TCRalphabeta/CD19-depleted stem cell transplant. This chain connects TRBV6-5 to TRBJ2-7, with D tentatively TRBD1 or TRBD2 (5 bases each). The sequence came from a girl between 2 and 10 years old with aplastic anemia, due to receive a stem cell transplant. CDR3: CASSYRGLGTYEQYF. In DNA, the CDR3 is TGTGCCAGCAGTTACCGGGGCCTGGGGACCTACGAGCAGTACTTC.